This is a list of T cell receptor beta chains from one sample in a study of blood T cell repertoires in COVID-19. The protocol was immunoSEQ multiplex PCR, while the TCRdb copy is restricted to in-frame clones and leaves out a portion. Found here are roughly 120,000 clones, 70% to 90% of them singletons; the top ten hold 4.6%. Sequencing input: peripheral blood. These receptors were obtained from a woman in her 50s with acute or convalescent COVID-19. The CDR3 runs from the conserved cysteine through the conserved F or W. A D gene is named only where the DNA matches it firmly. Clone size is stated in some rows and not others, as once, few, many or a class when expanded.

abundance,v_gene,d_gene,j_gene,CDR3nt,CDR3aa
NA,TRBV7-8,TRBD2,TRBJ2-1,TGTGCCAGCAGCCCAAAAGGTAATAGACTAGCGGGAGGTCTCGGCAATGAGCAGTTCTTC,CASSPKGNRLAGGLGNEQFF
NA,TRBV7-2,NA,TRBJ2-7,TGTGCCAGCAGCTTAGAACAGGGTGGTCACCACGAGCAGTACTTC,CASSLEQGGHHEQYF
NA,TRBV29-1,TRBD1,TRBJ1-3,TGCAGCGTCGAGACAGGGGGTGGAAACACCATATATTTT,CSVETGGGNTIYF
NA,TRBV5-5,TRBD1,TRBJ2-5,TGTGCCAGCAGCTTGGAGACAGGGATTTGGACCCAGTACTTC,CASSLETGIWTQYF
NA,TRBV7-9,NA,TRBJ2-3,TGTGCCAGCAGCTTAGGGGCTAGCCGTGTGACAGATACGCAGTATTTT,CASSLGASRVTDTQYF
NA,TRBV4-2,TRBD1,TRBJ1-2,TGTGCCAGCAGCCAAGATCTAGAGGACAGGGTCGGCTACACCTTC,CASSQDLEDRVGYTF
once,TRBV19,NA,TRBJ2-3,TGTGCCAGTAGTATTATCGCGGATAGCACAGATACGCAGTATTTT,CASSIIADSTDTQYF
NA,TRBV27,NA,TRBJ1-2,TGTGCCAGCAGTGCTAAACAGGCTATCGGCGTCTATGGCTACACCTTC,CASSAKQAIGVYGYTF
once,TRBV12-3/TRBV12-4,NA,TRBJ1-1,TGTGCCAGCAGCTCTACAGGGAAAGCTTTCTTT,CASSSTGKAFF
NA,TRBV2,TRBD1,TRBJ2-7,TGTGCCAGCAGTTTCGACAGGGGGCTCGAGCAGTACTTC,CASSFDRGLEQYF
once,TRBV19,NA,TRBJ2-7,TGTGCCAGTAGTAACCTCGGGGTTCCCTACGAGCAGTACTTC,CASSNLGVPYEQYF
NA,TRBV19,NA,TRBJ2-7,TGTGCCAGTAGTATAGATCTCACAGGGCGGGAGCAGTACTTC,CASSIDLTGREQYF
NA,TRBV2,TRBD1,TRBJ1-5,TGTGCCAGCAGTGACCTGGGGACAGGGGATAGCAATCAGCCCCAGCATTTT,CASSDLGTGDSNQPQHF
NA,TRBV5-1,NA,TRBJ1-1,TGCGCCAGCAGCTTGGGGAGGGGGAACACTGAAGCTTTCTTT,CASSLGRGNTEAFF
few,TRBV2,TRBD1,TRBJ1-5,TGTGCCAGCAGTGAAGGGGGACAGGTAGCCAATCAGCCCCAGCATTTT,CASSEGGQVANQPQHF
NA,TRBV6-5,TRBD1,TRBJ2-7,TGTGCCAGCAGACCCCCGGGACAGGGGACCTACGAGCAGTACTTC,CASRPPGQGTYEQYF
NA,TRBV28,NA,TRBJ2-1,TGTGCCAGCAGTCCCTCCAGTGGCGGGATCTACAATGAGCAGTTCTTC,CASSPSSGGIYNEQFF
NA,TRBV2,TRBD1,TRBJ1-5,TGTGCCAGCAGTAGATTCCCGGGACAGGGGGCGGATCAGCCCCAGCATTTT,CASSRFPGQGADQPQHF
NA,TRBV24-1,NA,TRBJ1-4,TGTGCCACCAGTGATTGTCACTTGGAAAAACTGTTTTTT,CATSDCHLEKLFF
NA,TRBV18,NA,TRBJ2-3,TGTGCCAGCTCGGCGAGGAGGGAGGCAGATACGCAGTATTTT,CASSARREADTQYF
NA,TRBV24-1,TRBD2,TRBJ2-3,TGTGCCACCAGTGACGCCGGCGGGGGGGATTGGGATACGCAGTATTTT,CATSDAGGGDWDTQYF
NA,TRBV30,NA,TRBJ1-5,TGTGCCTGGAGTCCTCTCGGGGGGGGGAATCAGCCCCAGCATTTT,CAWSPLGGGNQPQHF
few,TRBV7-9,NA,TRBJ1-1,TGTGCCAGCAGCTTACAGGGGAACACTGAAGCTTTCTTT,CASSLQGNTEAFF
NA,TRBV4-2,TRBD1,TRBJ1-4,TGTGCCAGCAGCTTCATAAAGGGACAGTTGGATGAAAAACTGTTTTTT,CASSFIKGQLDEKLFF
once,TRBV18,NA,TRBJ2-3,TGTGCCAGCTCACCAGGGCTGAGCGGAACTAGCACAGATACGCAGTATTTT,CASSPGLSGTSTDTQYF
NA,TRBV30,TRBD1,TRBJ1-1,TGTGCCTGGAGTGTTACCGGGACAGGGAACACTGAAGCTTTCTTT,CAWSVTGTGNTEAFF
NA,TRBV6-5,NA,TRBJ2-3,TGTGCCAGCAGTTACTCGAGGGCTAGCACAGATACGCAGTATTTT,CASSYSRASTDTQYF
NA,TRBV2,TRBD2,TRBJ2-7,TGTGCCAGCAAAAGCGGGAGATACGAGCAGTACTTC,CASKSGRYEQYF
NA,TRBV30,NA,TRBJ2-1,TGTGCCTGGAGCAAGACAGGGAGGTTCAACAATGAGCAGTTCTTC,CAWSKTGRFNNEQFF
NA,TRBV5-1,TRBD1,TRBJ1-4,TGCGCCAGCAGCACGGGACAGGGGGCGAATGAAAAACTGTTTTTT,CASSTGQGANEKLFF
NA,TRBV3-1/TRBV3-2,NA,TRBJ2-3,TGTGCCAGCAGCTGGTCGAGGCGAATGGGGGGAAATACGCAGTATTTT,CASSWSRRMGGNTQYF
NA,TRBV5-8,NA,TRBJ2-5,TGTGCCAGCAGCTTGTCTAGCGAGGAGACCCAGTACTTC,CASSLSSEETQYF
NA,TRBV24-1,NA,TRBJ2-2,TGTGCCACCAGTTGGGGACAGAACACCGGGGAGCTGTTTTTT,CATSWGQNTGELFF
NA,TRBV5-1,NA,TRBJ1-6,TGCGCCAGCAGCTTAACGGCAGGGGATTCACCCCTCCACTTT,CASSLTAGDSPLHF